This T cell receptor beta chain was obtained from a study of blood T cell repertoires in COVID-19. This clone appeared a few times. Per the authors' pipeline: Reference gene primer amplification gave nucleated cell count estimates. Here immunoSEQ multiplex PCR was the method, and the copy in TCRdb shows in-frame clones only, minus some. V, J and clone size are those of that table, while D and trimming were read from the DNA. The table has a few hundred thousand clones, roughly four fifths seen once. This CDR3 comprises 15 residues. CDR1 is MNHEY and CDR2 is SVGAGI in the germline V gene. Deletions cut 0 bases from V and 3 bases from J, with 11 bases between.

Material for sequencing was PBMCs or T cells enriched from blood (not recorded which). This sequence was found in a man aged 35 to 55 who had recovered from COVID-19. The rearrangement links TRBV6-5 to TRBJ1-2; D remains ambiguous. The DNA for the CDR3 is TGTGCCAGCAGTTACTCCAGAAAGGACTACTATGGCTACACCTTC. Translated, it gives CASSYSRKDYYGYTF.